This is a list of T cell receptor beta chains from one sample in a study of blood T cell repertoires in COVID-19. This table comes from immunoSEQ multiplex PCR, and its TCRdb copy is limited to in-frame clones, with some not included. Of about 54,000 clones listed, just over 90% were seen once; the top ten hold just under 8.5%. Sequenced: peripheral blood. Receptor source: a woman in her thirties or forties with active COVID-19. The CDR3 runs from the conserved cysteine through the conserved F or W. Each record gives: D gene, clone size, J gene, V gene, CDR3 DNA, CDR3 protein. The D gene is left open where the match is weak. Size values are once, few and many counts, or a class for expanded clones, and some rows have none.

TRBD1 | . | TRBJ2-7 | TRBV11-2 | TGTGCCAGCAGCCGGCTCCGGGACAGGCTCTACGAGCAGTACTTC | CASSRLRDRLYEQYF
. | . | TRBJ2-7 | TRBV6-5 | TGTGCCAGCAGTCCTTGGGCCGTATCCTCCTACGAGCAGTACTTC | CASSPWAVSSYEQYF
TRBD1 | . | TRBJ1-1 | TRBV5-1 | TGCGCCAGCAGCGCTAGGACAGGGACAGGGAACACTGAAGCTTTCTTT | CASSARTGTGNTEAFF
. | . | TRBJ1-4 | TRBV2 | TGTGCCAGCAGTGAACGCGGGGGGCAGGGGATCACTAATGAAAAACTGTTTTTT | CASSERGGQGITNEKLFF
TRBD2 | . | TRBJ2-2 | TRBV6-6 | TGTGCCAGCAGGACCCGAGTGCTAGGGAGGGCCGGGGAGCTGTTTTTT | CASRTRVLGRAGELFF
. | . | TRBJ2-5 | TRBV6-4 | TGTGCCAGCAGACCGGGGGAGACCCAGTACTTC | CASRPGETQYF
. | few | TRBJ2-2 | TRBV9 | TGTGCCAGCAGCGTAGTGCCCAGGGGCCCCTGGGGCACCGGGGAGCTGTTTTTT | CASSVVPRGPWGTGELFF
. | . | TRBJ1-1 | TRBV28 | TGTGCCAGCAGTTTATTCCGGGGGAAAAACACTGAAGCTTTCTTT | CASSLFRGKNTEAFF
TRBD2 | once | TRBJ2-7 | TRBV5-4 | TGTGCCAGCAGCTGGAGCGGGGGGGCAAGCGAGCAGTACTTC | CASSWSGGASEQYF
. | . | TRBJ2-1 | TRBV10-3 | TGTGCCATCAGGTCGCCTGCGGGGGCTGAAGAGCAGTTCTTC | CAIRSPAGAEEQFF
TRBD1 | . | TRBJ1-1 | TRBV27 | TGTGCCAGCAGTTGGACAGGGAACACTGAAGCTTTCTTT | CASSWTGNTEAFF
. | . | TRBJ2-7 | TRBV21-1 | TGTGCCAGCAGCAAAGAGGGACAGAATACCTACGAGCAGTACTTC | CASSKEGQNTYEQYF
. | . | TRBJ2-5 | TRBV7-9 | TGTGCCAGCAGCTTACCCAGGGTTGAAGAGACCCAGTACTTC | CASSLPRVEETQYF
TRBD2 | . | TRBJ2-5 | TRBV6-5 | TGTGCCAGCAGTTACTCGCCCGGGGGGGCTGAGACCCAGTACTTC | CASSYSPGGAETQYF
. | . | TRBJ1-3 | TRBV7-8 | TGTGCCAGCAGCTTAGTAGGGGGACCTGGAAACACCATATATTTT | CASSLVGGPGNTIYF
. | once | TRBJ2-6 | TRBV19 | TGTGCCAGTAGTGTAGGAGATAGCCCCTCTGGGGCCAACGTCCTGACTTTC | CASSVGDSPSGANVLTF
TRBD1 | . | TRBJ2-7 | TRBV19 | TGTGCCAGTAGTATAGGGACAGGGGCCTACGAGCAGTACTTC | CASSIGTGAYEQYF
. | . | TRBJ1-2 | TRBV30 | TGTGCCTGGATTCAAAGAGGGAACTATGGCTACACCTTC | CAWIQRGNYGYTF
. | few | TRBJ2-2 | TRBV4-3 | TGCGCCAGCAGCCACCTTGGGGCGGCGAACACCGGGGAGCTGTTTTTT | CASSHLGAANTGELFF
TRBD1 | . | TRBJ2-1 | TRBV5-1 | TGCGCCAGCAGCTTAGGACAGGTAAACTACGGTGAGCAGTTCTTC | CASSLGQVNYGEQFF
. | . | TRBJ2-5 | TRBV6-5 | TGTGCCAGCAGTAAACGGGACACCCAAGAGACCCAGTACTTC | CASSKRDTQETQYF
. | once | TRBJ2-7 | TRBV2 | TGTGCCAGCAGCGGACAGATCCGCTCCTACGAGCAGTACTTC | CASSGQIRSYEQYF
. | . | TRBJ1-5 | TRBV14 | TGTGCCAGCAGCCAAGTCAGTAGCAATCAGCCCCAGCATTTT | CASSQVSSNQPQHF
TRBD1 | . | TRBJ2-2 | TRBV29-1 | TGCAGCGTTGTGGGGACAGCAACCGGGGAGCTGTTTTTT | CSVVGTATGELFF
TRBD2 | . | TRBJ2-5 | TRBV10-3 | TGTGCCATCAGTGAATCCGCGGGACTAGCGGGGGTTCAGGAGACCCAGTACTTC | CAISESAGLAGVQETQYF
TRBD2 | . | TRBJ2-1 | TRBV3-1/TRBV3-2 | TGTGCCAGCAGCCCTAGCGGGGGGGCCTTCAATGAGCAGTTCTTC | CASSPSGGAFNEQFF
. | . | TRBJ1-6 | TRBV11-3 | TGTGCCAGCAGCTTAAAGGGGCGGAATTCACCCCTCCACTTT | CASSLKGRNSPLHF
TRBD2 | few | TRBJ2-3 | TRBV11-2 | TGTGCCAGCAGCTTAAGCCTAGCGGGGGGCTTCACAGATACGCAGTATTTT | CASSLSLAGGFTDTQYF
TRBD1 | . | TRBJ2-1 | TRBV7-9 | TGTGCCAGCAGCTTAGGGACAGGGTACAATGAGCAGTTCTTC | CASSLGTGYNEQFF
. | . | TRBJ2-5 | TRBV14 | TGTGCCAGCAGCCAAGACCTGTTGGAGACCCAGTACTTC | CASSQDLLETQYF
TRBD1 | . | TRBJ2-2 | TRBV9 | TGTGCCAGCAGCTCACGATTGGGACAGGCTTCGAGTACCGGGGAGCTGTTTTTT | CASSSRLGQASSTGELFF